This T cell receptor beta chain was sequenced during a study of technical replicates of blood from a few donors. Germline V CDR1 and CDR2: SGHVS, FQNEAQ. The CDR3 totals 15 residues. V was shortened by 1 base and J by 5 bases, with 12 bases between the two germline ends. This table comes from immunoSEQ multiplex PCR, and its TCRdb copy is limited to in-frame clones, with some not included. The data show roughly 70,000 clones, approximately 96% seen once. This chain uses TRBV7-8 with TRBJ2-1; tentatively, D is TRBD2 (6 bases). This TCR derives from a human donor in good health. The sequenced material came from T cells isolated from PBMCs. The CDR3 sequence is CASSLGVGGNNEQFF. CDR3 nucleotides: TGTGCCAGCAGCTTAGGCGTGGGCGGGAACAATGAGCAGTTCTTC.